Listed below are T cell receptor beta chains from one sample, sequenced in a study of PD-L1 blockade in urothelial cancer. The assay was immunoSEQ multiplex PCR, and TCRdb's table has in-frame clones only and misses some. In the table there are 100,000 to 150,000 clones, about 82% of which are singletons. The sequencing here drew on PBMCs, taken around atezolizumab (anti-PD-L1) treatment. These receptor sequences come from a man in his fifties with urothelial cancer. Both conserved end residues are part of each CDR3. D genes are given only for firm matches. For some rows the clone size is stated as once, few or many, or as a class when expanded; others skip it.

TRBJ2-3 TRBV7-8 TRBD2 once TGTGCCAGCAGCACCTTAGCGGGACCTAGCACAGATACGCAGTATTTT CASSTLAGPSTDTQYF
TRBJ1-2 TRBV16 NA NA TGTGCCAGCAGCCAATCAAGCAGGGTTCCAATTTATGGCTACACCTTC CASSQSSRVPIYGYTF
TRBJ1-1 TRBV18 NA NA TGTGCCAGCTCACTACAAAATGCAGGGGTCACTGAAGCTTTCTTT CASSLQNAGVTEAFF
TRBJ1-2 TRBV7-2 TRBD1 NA TGTGCCAGCAGCCCCCGACAGGGGCCCTCCCATGGCTACACCTTC CASSPRQGPSHGYTF
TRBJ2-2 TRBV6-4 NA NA TGTGCCAGCAAGAGGGACATAGACACCGGGGAGCTGTTTTTT CASKRDIDTGELFF
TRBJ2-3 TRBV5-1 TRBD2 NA TGCGCCAGCAGCTTGGCCGTCCTAGCGGGAGGGTATTCGACGCAGTATTTT CASSLAVLAGGYSTQYF
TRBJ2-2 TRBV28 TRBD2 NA TGTGCCAAGGTTCGCGGTAGCGGGGAGACCGGGGAGCTGTTTTTT CAKVRGSGETGELFF
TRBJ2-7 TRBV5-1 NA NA TGCGCCAGCAGCAGTAACAGCTACGAGCAGTACTTC CASSSNSYEQYF
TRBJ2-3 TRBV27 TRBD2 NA TGTGCCAGCAGTTCCACCCGGATAGCGGGAGTAGATACGCAGTATTTT CASSSTRIAGVDTQYF
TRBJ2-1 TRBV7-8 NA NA TGTGCCAGCAGCCCGTTAGAGACTGACAATGAGCAGTTCTTC CASSPLETDNEQFF
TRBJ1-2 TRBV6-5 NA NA TGTGCCAGCAGTCGGGGGGGGGAAGTCTATGGCTACACCTTC CASSRGGEVYGYTF
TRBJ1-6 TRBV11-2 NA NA TGTGCCAGCAGCTCGACCAGGACAGAACAGTTCCATTCACCCCTCCACTTT CASSSTRTEQFHSPLHF
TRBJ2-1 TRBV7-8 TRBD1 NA TGTGCCAGCAGCTTAGGGGACAGGGACTACAATGAGCAGTTCTTC CASSLGDRDYNEQFF
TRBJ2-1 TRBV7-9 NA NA TGTGCCAGCAGCTTAGCCAGCCTCCGGGGATCGGGTGAGCAGTTCTTC CASSLASLRGSGEQFF
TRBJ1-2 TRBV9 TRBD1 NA TGTGCCAGCACCCTAGAGGGACAGGGGACCGTCTACACCTTC CASTLEGQGTVYTF
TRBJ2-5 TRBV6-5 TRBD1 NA TGTGCCAGCAGTTACGCCGGGCAGGGGGCGGAGACCCAGTACTTC CASSYAGQGAETQYF
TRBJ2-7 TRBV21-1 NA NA TGTGCCAGCAGCAGGCTAGCGGGAGGGCCTCTTGTTTTGGGCTTGGAGTACTTC CASSRLAGGPLVLGLEYF
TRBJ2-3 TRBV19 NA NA TGTGCCAGTAGTATCCAGCAGGGGTACCAAACAGATACGCAGTATTTT CASSIQQGYQTDTQYF
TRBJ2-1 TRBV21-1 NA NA TGTGCCAGCAGCACCCCTCCGGGACAGGGGGGGAATGAGCAGTTCTTC CASSTPPGQGGNEQFF
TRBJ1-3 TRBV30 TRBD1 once TGTGCCTGGAGTGTACAGGGGGCAGGGGGCTTCTCTGGAAACACCATATATTTT CAWSVQGAGGFSGNTIYF
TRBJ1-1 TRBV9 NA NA TGTGCCAGCAGCTTTATCGGGGGGGGCCGCACTGAAGCTTTCTTT CASSFIGGGRTEAFF
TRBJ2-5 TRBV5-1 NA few TGCGCCAGCAGCTCAACTAGCACCCAAGAGACCCAGTACTTC CASSSTSTQETQYF
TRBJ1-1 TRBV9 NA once TGTGCCAGCAGCGTAGATGCGGGGCTTACTGAAGCTTTCTTT CASSVDAGLTEAFF
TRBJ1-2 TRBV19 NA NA TGTGCCAGTAGTCCCCATCCGGGACATTTCTTTTTTGGTATTGGCTACACCTTC CASSPHPGHFFFGIGYTF
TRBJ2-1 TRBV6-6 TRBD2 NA TGTGCCAGCAGTCACTCGGGACTAGCGGCTTACAATGAGCAGTTCTTC CASSHSGLAAYNEQFF
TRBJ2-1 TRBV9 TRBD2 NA TGTGCCAGCACCAGTAGCAGGGCAACTAGCGGGAGGGGATACAATGAGCAGTTCTTC CASTSSRATSGRGYNEQFF
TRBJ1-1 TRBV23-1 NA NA TGCGCCAGCAGTCCTCGGGTGAACACTGAAGCTTTCTTT CASSPRVNTEAFF
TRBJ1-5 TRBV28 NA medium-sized TGTGCCAGCACCCCCCTTGTTAATCAGCCCCAGCATTTT CASTPLVNQPQHF
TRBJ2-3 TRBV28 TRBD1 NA TGTGCCAGCAGTGACAGGGGATTCGGCACAGATACGCAGTATTTT CASSDRGFGTDTQYF
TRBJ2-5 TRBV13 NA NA TGTGCCAGCAGCTTAAAGCGGGTGGTAGGTTGGGAAGAGACCCAGTACTTC CASSLKRVVGWEETQYF
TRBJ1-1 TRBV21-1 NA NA TGTGCCAGCAGCCGGGTCAAGCGGGGAACGAATGAAGCTTTCTTT CASSRVKRGTNEAFF
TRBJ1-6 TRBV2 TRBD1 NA TGTGCCTCAGGACAGGGAGGTAATTCACCCCTCCACTTT CASGQGGNSPLHF
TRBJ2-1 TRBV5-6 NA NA TGTGCCAGCAGCCAGCGGTTCAATGAGCAGTTCTTC CASSQRFNEQFF
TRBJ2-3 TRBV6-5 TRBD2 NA TGTGCCAGCAGTTACTCTCGGGAGGGCCGACATACGCAGTATTTT CASSYSREGRHTQYF
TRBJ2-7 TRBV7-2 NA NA TGTGCCAGCAGCTTATACTCCTACGAGCAGTACTTC CASSLYSYEQYF
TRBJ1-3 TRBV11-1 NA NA TGTGCCAGCAGCCCGTACTCCGGGACAGGAAACACCATATATTTT CASSPYSGTGNTIYF
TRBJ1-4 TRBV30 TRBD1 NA TGTGCCTGGCGGGACAGGGGTAGGAATGAAAAACTGTTTTTT CAWRDRGRNEKLFF
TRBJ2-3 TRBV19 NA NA TGTGCCAGTAGTATTGGAGGGACCGATACGCAGTATTTT CASSIGGTDTQYF
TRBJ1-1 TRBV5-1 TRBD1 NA TGCGCCAGCAGCCACAGGGGTGCCACTGAAGCTTTCTTT CASSHRGATEAFF
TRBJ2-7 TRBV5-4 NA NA TGTGCCAGCAGCTTGGAGTCGGACTCGGAGCAGTACTTC CASSLESDSEQYF
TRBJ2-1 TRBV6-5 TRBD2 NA TGTGCCAGCAGCCCCGGGACTAGCGGAGCCAATGAGCAGTTCTTC CASSPGTSGANEQFF
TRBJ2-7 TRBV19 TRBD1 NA TGTGCCAGTAGTACGAGCTTCTGGGGACAGGGGGCAGGATGGCAGTACTTC CASSTSFWGQGAGWQYF
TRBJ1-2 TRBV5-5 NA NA TGTGCCAGCAGCTCAAATTTATCAGGGAGCTACACCTTC CASSSNLSGSYTF
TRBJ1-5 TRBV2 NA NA TGTGCCAGCCGCCGGGAGGCCCATTACAATCAGCCCCAGCATTTT CASRREAHYNQPQHF
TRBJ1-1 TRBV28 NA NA TGTGCCAGCAGTTTAATGGGCTTTGAAGCTTTCTTT CASSLMGFEAFF
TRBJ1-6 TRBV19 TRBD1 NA TGTGCCAGTACCACGACAGGGTGGAGTTCACCCCTCCACTTT CASTTTGWSSPLHF
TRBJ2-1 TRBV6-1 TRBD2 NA TGTGCCAGCAGTGTCGCGGGAGGGCCGGGGAATGAGCAGTTCTTC CASSVAGGPGNEQFF